These 30 T cell receptor beta chains share one sample of origin, sequenced in a study of T cell responses to AZD1222 COVID-19 vaccine. TCRdb's table, derived via immunoSEQ multiplex PCR, lists solely in-frame clones and lacks some. The sample records 110,000 to 150,000 clones, about nine tenths being singletons. The material was peripheral blood, obtained on day 0 of AZD1222 vaccination. These receptor sequences come from an adult in good health.

The DNA for the CDR3 is TGTGCCAGCAGCTTAGTATCCTTAGAGATACCCTACGAGCAGTACTTC. Protein: CASSLVSLEIPYEQYF. The chain couples TRBV7-2 to TRBJ2-7; the D is unclear. This CDR3 comprises 16 residues. Germline V CDR1 and CDR2: SGHTA, FQGNSA. The V and J ends lost 1 base and 2 bases respectively, with 15 bases between them. Supplemented by reference TRBV7-2 and TRBJ2-7, the full variable domain reads GAGVSQSPSNKVTEKGKDVELRCDPISGHTALYWYRQSLGQGLEFLIYFQGNSAPDKSGLPSDRFSAERTGGSVSTLTIQRTQQEDSAVYLCASSLVSLEIPYEQYFGPGTRLTVT.

This chain joins TRBV6-5 and TRBJ1-1; D remains ambiguous. The V end was cut by 5 bases, the J end by 5 bases, with 18 bases between. The CDR3 extends over 15 amino acids. Germline V gene lookup returns CDR1 MNHEY and CDR2 SVGAGI. CDR3 in DNA: TGTGCCAGCAGTCCCCAGCCGGGGTGGCGAACTGAAGCTTTCTTT. Encoded protein: CASSPQPGWRTEAFF.

The V and J genes are TRBV5-1 and TRBJ1-2; D not resolved. Germline values: CDR1 SGHRS, CDR2 YFSETQ. This CDR3 contains 15 residues. V dropped 2 bases and J dropped 2 bases, with 13 bases sitting between them. CDR3 amino acids: CASSFLPGRNYGYTF. The CDR3 coding sequence is TGCGCCAGCAGCTTCTTGCCGGGCAGAAACTATGGCTACACCTTC.

V is TRBV6-5 and J is TRBJ1-2, with D unclear. Trimming left V 4 bases short and J 5 bases short, with 14 bases between. This CDR3 has 14 residues. Germline CDR1 reads MNHEY; CDR2 reads SVGAGI. Written as DNA, the CDR3 is TGTGCCAGCAGTTTTGACCGGGCCCCTTATGGCTACACCTTC. It yields the protein CASSFDRAPYGYTF.

This chain links TRBV5-6 with TRBJ1-5; D is unresolved. Germline-derived CDR1 and CDR2 are SGHDT and YYEEEE. The V gene lost 0 bases and the J gene lost 5 bases, with 9 bases spanning the gap. CDR3 size: 14 residues. Here the CDR3 reads CASSLGRADQPQHF. In nucleotides, the CDR3 is TGTGCCAGCAGCTTGGGTAGGGCAGATCAGCCCCAGCATTTT.

This chain joins TRBV7-8 and TRBJ2-7; D possibly corresponds to TRBD2 (6 bases). V was trimmed by 5 bases and J by 1 base, leaving 18 bases between them. Germline loops: CDR1 SGHVS, CDR2 FQNEAQ. CDR3 length equals 16 residues. The CDR3 coding sequence is TGTGCCAGCAGCCTTGGAGGGCGCGACCTATCCTACGAGCAGTACTTC. Its translation: CASSLGGRDLSYEQYF.

The CDR3 protein is CASSFTGSNQPQHF. CDR3 in DNA: TGTGCCAGCAGTTTTACAGGGAGCAATCAGCCCCAGCATTTT. The chain uses TRBV28 and TRBJ1-5; D possibly corresponds to TRBD1 (6 bases). Per germline, CDR1 MDHEN and CDR2 SYDVKM. V lost 3 bases, J lost 1 base, and 7 bases lay in between. The CDR3 extends over 14 amino acids.

The gene calls are TRBV12-3 or TRBV12-4 and TRBJ1-1; D is unresolved. V dropped 1 base and J dropped 7 bases, with 7 bases sitting between them. The CDR3 sequence is 12 residues long. CDR3 bases: TGTGCCAGCAGTTTAGGGTGGGGTGAAGCTTTCTTT. It specifies CASSLGWGEAFF.

The chain recombines TRBV30 with TRBJ1-6; tentative D call: TRBD1 (5 bases). The CDR3 is 14 residues long. Germline CDR1 GTSNPN, CDR2 SVGIG (reference sequence). Trimming left V 3 bases short and J 10 bases short, with 16 bases between. Written as DNA, the CDR3 is TGTGCCTGGAGGGCCCCCGGGGGTTCCTCACCCCTCCACTTT. The encoded protein is CAWRAPGGSSPLHF.

The chain has TRBV19 and TRBJ1-2; D may be TRBD1 (6 bases). Germline V CDR1 and CDR2: LNHDA, SQIVND (reference sequence). V lost 5 bases and J 4 bases, leaving 17 bases between the germline ends. The CDR3 sequence is 15 residues long. Here the CDR3 DNA reads TGTGCCAGTAGTGTTATCACCAGGGGTCCCTATGGCTACACCTTC. This sequence encodes CASSVITRGPYGYTF.

The V gene is TRBV6-1, the J gene TRBJ1-6; D possibly corresponds to TRBD1 (5 bases). The CDR3 extends over 18 amino acids. The V gene lost 2 bases and the J gene lost 0 bases, with 14 bases spanning the gap. Germline CDR1 is MNHNS and CDR2 is SASEGT. The CDR3 here is CASSEFVGGSSYNSPLHF. CDR3 DNA sequence: TGTGCCAGCAGTGAATTTGTCGGGGGGAGCTCCTATAATTCACCCCTCCACTTT.

The CDR3 nucleotides are TGTGCCAGCACTCCCACTCAAGGCGGGTATACGCAGTATTTT. Translation gives CASTPTQGGYTQYF. The chain combines TRBV6-4 with TRBJ2-3, with a tentative D call TRBD2 (5 bases). Trimming shortened V by 7 bases and J by 7 bases, and 18 bases separated the two germline ends. Germline CDR1 is MRHNA and CDR2 is SNTAGT. This CDR3 region has 14 residues.

The chain employs TRBV4-1 and TRBJ2-6; 7 bases are shared with TRBD1. Germline V gene data show CDR1 as MGHRA and CDR2 as YSYEKL. The CDR3 is 18 residues long. With V trimmed by 3 bases and J by 0 bases, 8 bases remained unmatched. CDR3 sequence: CASSQTGTDFSGANVLTF. CDR3 DNA sequence: TGCGCCAGCAGCCAGACCGGGACAGACTTCTCTGGGGCCAACGTCCTGACTTTC.

V is TRBV27 and J is TRBJ2-3, with TRBD2 matching 15 bases. Trimming cost V 5 bases and J 3 bases; bases outside gene matches: 12. In germline, CDR1 is MNHEY, CDR2 SMNVEV (reference sequence). This CDR3 has 19 amino acids. This CDR3 is CASSPRPGLAGGGTDTQYF. CDR3 nucleotides: TGTGCCAGCAGTCCCCGCCCGGGACTAGCGGGGGGAGGGACAGATACGCAGTATTTT.

The V and J genes are TRBV7-2 and TRBJ2-7; the D call may be TRBD1 or TRBD2 (5 bases each). CDR3 size: 13 residues. Trimming left V 5 bases short and J 0 bases short, with 8 bases between. Germline V gene lookup returns CDR1 SGHTA and CDR2 FQGNSA. The CDR3 DNA reads as TGTGCCAGCAGCCCCGGGGCCTCCTACGAGCAGTACTTC. It yields the protein CASSPGASYEQYF.

This clone was seen only once. The chain combines TRBV7-2 with TRBJ1-1; the D gene is possibly TRBD1 (6 bases). In germline, CDR1 is SGHTA, CDR2 FQGNSA. The CDR3 extends over 15 amino acids. V was clipped by 2 bases and J by 1 base, with 11 bases between them. The CDR3: CASSLMARGNTEAFF. CDR3 bases: TGTGCCAGCAGCTTAATGGCCAGGGGGAACACTGAAGCTTTCTTT.

This sequence joins TRBV5-1 and TRBJ2-3; no reliable D call. The CDR3 runs 16 residues. Trimming removed 0 bases at V and 2 bases at J, with 13 bases between. The germline gives CDR1 SGHRS, CDR2 YFSETQ. CDR3 protein: CASSLGSRQSTDTQYF. The CDR3 DNA follows: TGCGCCAGCAGCTTGGGGAGTCGGCAGTCCACAGATACGCAGTATTTT.

In its sample, this clone was seen once. The V and J genes are TRBV5-1 and TRBJ2-1, with D tentatively TRBD2 (6 bases). Trimming removed 0 bases from V and 0 bases from J, with 10 bases in between. Germline loops: CDR1 SGHRS, CDR2 YFSETQ. The length of the CDR3 is 16 residues. The CDR3 region has the DNA TGCGCCAGCAGCTTGGGGCTAGCGAGCTCCTACAATGAGCAGTTCTTC. Translation gives CASSLGLASSYNEQFF.

V is TRBV30 and J is TRBJ2-6; D is unclear. Trimming cost V 8 bases and J 0 bases, with 5 bases left between them. This CDR3 is 12 amino acids long. Germline assignment: CDR1 GTSNPN and CDR2 SVGIG (reference sequence). CDR3 coding DNA: TGTGCCGGGTACTCTGGGGCCAACGTCCTGACTTTC. Translating gives CAGYSGANVLTF.

The chain joins TRBV19 to TRBJ2-7; D is unresolved. CDR3 length: 12 residues. Germline values: CDR1 LNHDA, CDR2 SQIVND (reference sequence). Trimming removed 4 bases at V and 0 bases at J, with 4 bases between. The CDR3 here is CASSSVSYEQYF. The CDR3 DNA is TGTGCCAGTAGTAGTGTCTCCTACGAGCAGTACTTC.

V gene TRBV3-1 (or the pseudogene TRBV3-2) combines with J gene TRBJ2-4; the D is unclear. V lost 3 bases to trimming and J lost 7 bases, with 7 bases between them. In germline, CDR1 is LGHDT, CDR2 YNNKEL (reference sequence). CDR3 length: 12 amino acids. CDR3 nucleotide sequence: TGTGCCAGCAGCCAGGGGTCTAACATTCAGTACTTC. This sequence encodes CASSQGSNIQYF.

This chain uses TRBV24-1 with TRBJ2-5; the match to TRBD2 covers 7 bases. The CDR3 loop spans 15 amino acids. CDR1 is KGHDR and CDR2 is SFDVKD in the germline V gene. V trimming: 3 bases; J trimming: 4 bases; junction bases outside the gene matches: 7. For the CDR3, the DNA is TGTGCCACCAGTGATCTAGAGCGGGATATAGAGACCCAGTACTTC. It translates to CATSDLERDIETQYF.

This rearrangement joins TRBV4-2 to TRBJ1-2; the match to TRBD1 covers 9 bases. The germline V gene encodes CDR1 LGHNA and CDR2 YNFKEQ. V lost 0 bases, J lost 3 bases, and 5 bases stayed unmatched. The CDR3 is 16 residues long. The CDR3 nucleotides read TGTGCCAGCAGCCAAGAACCGACAGGGGGGTACTATGGCTACACCTTC. This gives the protein CASSQEPTGGYYGYTF.

This clone was seen only once. The chain has TRBV3-1 (or the pseudogene TRBV3-2) and TRBJ1-4, with D unresolved. The CDR3 has 12 residues. Germline CDR1 and CDR2: LGHDT and YNNKEL (reference sequence). V gave up 7 bases and J gave up 10 bases, with 13 bases separating them. CDR3: CASNSEVGKLFF. As DNA, the CDR3 is TGTGCCAGCAATTCTGAAGTTGGAAAACTGTTTTTT.

This clone appeared a single time. J is TRBJ2-2 and V is TRBV13, with 14 bases identical to TRBD2. V was pared by 5 bases and J by 7 bases, with 6 bases of the junction left unmatched. Germline lookup yields CDR1 PRHDT and CDR2 FYEKMQ (reference sequence). This CDR3 region has 16 residues. The DNA of the CDR3 is TGTGCCAGCAGCCCGGGACTAGCGGGAGCTGTCGGGGAGCTGTTTTTT. Translated: CASSPGLAGAVGELFF.

The chain joins TRBV9 to TRBJ1-1; no firm D call. The V end was cut by 0 bases, the J end by 0 bases, with 6 bases between. CDR3 length equals 14 residues. Germline V lookup: CDR1 SGDLS, CDR2 YYNGEE. The CDR3 sequence: CASSVGSLNTEAFF. The CDR3 bases are TGTGCCAGCAGCGTAGGGAGTTTGAACACTGAAGCTTTCTTT.

Notes on this clone: A read error may produce the germline difference seen at one junction end. The chain uses TRBV7-9 and TRBJ2-7; 7 bases align to TRBD2. The CDR3 covers 15 residues. Germline loops: CDR1 SEHNR, CDR2 FQNEAQ (reference sequence). The CDR3 spells CASSLGGGVSHEQYF. In nucleotides, the CDR3 is TGTGCCAGCAGCTTAGGGGGAGGGGTCTCCCACGAGCAGTACTTC.

V gene TRBV2 combines with J gene TRBJ2-1, with 12 nucleotides matching TRBD2. CDR3 length equals 15 residues. From germline, CDR1 is SNHLY and CDR2 FYNNEI. The junction had 10 bases not matched to a gene; V was cut back by 10 bases and J by 6 bases. The CDR3 sequence: CAISTSGSRGNEQFF. In DNA, the CDR3 is TGTGCCATTTCGACTAGCGGGAGCCGCGGCAATGAGCAGTTCTTC.

The J gene is TRBJ2-7, the V gene TRBV6-5; possible D gene TRBD2, 5 bases. CDR1 and CDR2 (germline): MNHEY, SVGAGI. V gave up 0 bases and J gave up 4 bases, with 13 bases separating them. CDR3 length: 15 amino acids. The CDR3 DNA reads TGTGCCAGCAGTTACTCGACGCACACGGGGTACGAGCAGTACTTC. Translation: CASSYSTHTGYEQYF.

The rearrangement links TRBV4-1 to TRBJ2-7; the D call may be TRBD1 or TRBD2 (5 bases each). This CDR3 contains 17 residues. Germline CDR1 and CDR2: MGHRA and YSYEKL. The V gene lost 4 bases and the J gene lost 3 bases, with 22 bases spanning the gap. CDR3 region: CASSPPPGRLLIYEQYF. The CDR3 DNA follows: TGCGCCAGCAGCCCACCCCCGGGACGCCTCTTAATCTACGAGCAGTACTTC.